The 21 T cell receptor beta chains below were found in one sample sequenced in a study of cytomegalovirus exposure and HLA in healthy donors. The PCR ran on 60 Vbeta and 13 Jbeta primers. The method was immunoSEQ multiplex PCR; TCRdb's version includes in-frame clones alone and lacks a portion of them. The table includes about 210,000 clones, approximately 82% detected once. Sequencing used PBMCs. These receptors were taken from a man in his forties or fifties in good health and CMV-seropositive.

V and J are TRBV4-3 and TRBJ2-7; 8 nucleotides agree with TRBD2. This CDR3 has 16 amino acids. V was pared by 0 bases and J by 6 bases, with 10 bases of the junction left unmatched. Germline V lookup: CDR1 LGHNA, CDR2 YSLEER. In DNA, the CDR3 is TGCGCCAGCAGCCAAGATCCGGGAGGGCCCTCGGGCGAGCAGTACTTC. It translates to CASSQDPGGPSGEQYF.

V gene TRBV20-1 combines with J gene TRBJ2-7, with D possibly TRBD2 on 5 matching bases. V lost 6 bases, J lost 2 bases, and 8 bases lay in between. Germline V gives CDR1 DFQATT, CDR2 SNEGSKA (reference sequence). The CDR3 length is 11 residues. The CDR3 loop is CSAAEPYEQYF. In nucleotides, the CDR3 is TGCAGTGCAGCGGAACCCTACGAGCAGTACTTC.

In its sample, this clone was seen a few times. The J gene is TRBJ2-5, the V gene TRBV4-3, with 12 bases identical to TRBD2. Trimming took 3 bases from V and 7 from J; bases not matched to a gene: 9. The CDR3 consists of 16 residues. Germline CDR1 LGHNA, CDR2 YSLEER. This CDR3 reads CASSHRTSGKVGTQYF. The CDR3 DNA reads as TGCGCCAGCAGCCATAGGACTAGCGGGAAAGTGGGGACCCAGTACTTC.

V gene TRBV7-6 combines with J gene TRBJ2-7, with TRBD2 identical over 7 bases. CDR1 and CDR2 (germline): SGHVS, FNYEAQ. The CDR3 covers 15 residues. J was trimmed by 2 bases and V by 1 base; bases with no gene match: 5. The DNA for the CDR3 is TGTGCCAGCAGCTTAGTTAGCGGGCCACCCTACGAGCAGTACTTC. Protein: CASSLVSGPPYEQYF.

The chain uses TRBV5-6 and TRBJ1-2; D ambiguous. CDR3 size: 13 residues. The V and J ends lost 0 bases and 2 bases respectively, with 5 bases between them. The germline V gene encodes CDR1 SGHDT and CDR2 YYEEEE. CDR3 region: CASSLGRNYGYTF. The CDR3 DNA is TGTGCCAGCAGCTTGGGTCGGAACTATGGCTACACCTTC.

The DNA of the CDR3 is TGTGCCAGCAGTGGGGGGACTCCTAATGAAAAACTGTTTTTT. Encoded protein: CASSGGTPNEKLFF. The V call is TRBV2, the J call TRBJ1-4; possibly TRBD1 for D (5 bases). The V and J ends lost 4 bases and 3 bases respectively, with 9 bases between them. Germline CDR1 and CDR2: SNHLY and FYNNEI. The length of the CDR3 is 14 residues.

This clone appeared once. The CDR3 DNA follows: TGTGCCAGCAGTGAGGGCAGGAACTATGGCTACACCTTC. It yields the protein CASSEGRNYGYTF. The chain links TRBV2 to TRBJ1-2, with D unresolved. V gave up 3 bases and J gave up 2 bases, with 7 bases separating them. The CDR3 covers 13 residues. The V gene's germline CDR1 is SNHLY and CDR2 FYNNEI.

This rearrangement joins TRBV5-1 to TRBJ2-1, with D unresolved. The CDR3 extends over 17 amino acids. The V end was cut by 1 base, the J end by 1 base, with 15 bases between. CDR1 and CDR2 from the germline V gene are SGHRS and YFSETQ. The CDR3 nucleotides read TGCGCCAGCAGCTTGAATCCGGCAGGTTTATCCTACAATGAGCAGTTCTTC. This gives the protein CASSLNPAGLSYNEQFF.

The gene calls are TRBV11-2 and TRBJ2-3, with a weak D call TRBD2 (5 bases). The CDR3 runs to 15 residues. Trimming pared 5 bases from V and 5 bases from J, leaving 17 bases between. Germline-derived CDR1 and CDR2 are SGHAT and FQNNGV. This CDR3 is CASSIRHGLRDTQYF. In DNA, the CDR3 is TGTGCCAGCAGCATACGACACGGACTGAGAGATACGCAGTATTTT.

This clone was counted between two and nine times. The chain carries TRBV27 and TRBJ2-5; the match to TRBD1 covers 8 bases. The CDR3 loop spans 15 amino acids. V lost 5 bases, J lost 5 bases, and 10 bases stayed unmatched. Germline-derived CDR1 and CDR2 are MNHEY and SMNVEV (reference sequence). The DNA of the CDR3 is TGTGCCAGCAGTCTCGACAGGGGTCGTTGGGAGACCCAGTACTTC. Amino acids: CASSLDRGRWETQYF.

The genes are TRBV30 and TRBJ1-4, with D possibly TRBD1 on 6 matching bases. The germline gives CDR1 GTSNPN, CDR2 SVGIG (reference sequence). The CDR3 totals 15 residues. V lost 1 base, J lost 8 bases, and 17 bases lay in between. CDR3 residues: CAWSDGTGWREKLFF. In DNA form, the CDR3 reads TGTGCCTGGAGTGATGGAACAGGGTGGAGGGAAAAACTGTTTTTT.

This clone was observed a handful of times. This chain links TRBV5-5 with TRBJ1-1, with 8 bases that match TRBD1. After removal of 3 bases from V and 1 base from J, the junction contained 5 bases not matched to a gene. Germline lookup yields CDR1 SGHKS and CDR2 YYEKEE (reference sequence). CDR3 size: 15 residues. For the CDR3, the DNA is TGTGCCAGCAGCTCCTGGGACAGGCAGAACACTGAAGCTTTCTTT. It encodes CASSSWDRQNTEAFF.

The rearrangement links TRBV7-9 to TRBJ2-3; TRBD1 is a possible D gene (5 bases). CDR1 is SEHNR and CDR2 is FQNEAQ in the germline V gene (reference sequence). The CDR3 has 16 amino acids. V was cut by 3 bases and J by 2 bases, with 15 bases left in between. The CDR3 spells CASSLILQGYTDTQYF. The CDR3 DNA reads TGTGCCAGCAGCTTGATACTCCAGGGATACACAGATACGCAGTATTTT.

This clone was recorded once. This sequence joins TRBV21-1 and TRBJ1-3; no DNA check was done on the table's D call, TRBD1. TRBV21-1 is designated a pseudogene. CDR3 length equals 14 residues. CDR3 DNA sequence: TGTGCCAGCCTGGGGGACAGGGCAGGAAACACCATATATTTT. The encoded protein is CASLGDRAGNTIYF.

This chain connects TRBV27 to TRBJ2-5; TRBD1 matches at 7 bases. The CDR3 totals 14 residues. Germline assignment: CDR1 MNHEY and CDR2 SMNVEV (reference sequence). V was clipped by 6 bases and J by 1 base; unmatched bases: 5. The CDR3 spells CASSKTGIQETQYF. The CDR3, as DNA: TGTGCCAGCAGCAAGACAGGGATCCAAGAGACCCAGTACTTC.

The gene calls are TRBV5-1 and TRBJ2-3, with 12 bases fitting TRBD2. J lost 7 bases, V lost 0 bases, and 6 bases had no gene match. The CDR3 sequence is 16 residues long. In germline, CDR1 is SGHRS, CDR2 YFSETQ. The DNA for the CDR3 is TGCGCCAGCAGCTTGGATGCTAGCGGGAGGGGGTATACGCAGTATTTT. Translated, it gives CASSLDASGRGYTQYF.

CDR3: CASSSGLAANTGELFF. CDR3 coding DNA: TGTGCCAGCAGCTCGGGACTAGCGGCGAACACCGGGGAGCTGTTTTTT. V is TRBV5-4 and J is TRBJ2-2; 11 bases are a match to TRBD2. CDR1 is SGHNT and CDR2 is YYREEE in the germline V gene (reference sequence). V trimming: 3 bases; J trimming: 0 bases; junction bases outside the gene matches: 1. The CDR3 has 16 residues.

This chain uses TRBV5-1 with TRBJ2-6; no definite D call. V lost 3 bases, J lost 0 bases, and 10 bases lay in between. Germline CDR1 and CDR2: SGHRS and YFSETQ. The CDR3 contains 16 residues. The CDR3 sequence: CASSSGSSSGANVLTF. The CDR3 DNA reads TGCGCCAGCAGCTCCGGGTCCTCCTCTGGGGCCAACGTCCTGACTTTC. Filled out from reference TRBV5-1 and TRBJ2-6, the complete variable domain reads KAGVTQTPRYLIKTRGQQVTLSCSPISGHRSVSWYQQTPGQGLQFLFEYFSETQRNKGNFPGRFSGRQFSNSRSEMNVSTLELGDSALYLCASSSGSSSGANVLTFGAGSRLTVL.

The chain combines TRBV7-9 with TRBJ2-3; D is unclear. The germline V gene encodes CDR1 SEHNR and CDR2 FQNEAQ (reference sequence). The ends were cut back, 2 bases at V and 0 bases at J, with 6 bases in the middle. CDR3 size: 14 residues. The CDR3, as DNA: TGTGCCAGCAGCTTATGGCTTAGCACAGATACGCAGTATTTT. This gives the protein CASSLWLSTDTQYF. The variable domain in full, completed from reference TRBV7-9 and TRBJ2-3, reads DTGVSQNPRHKITKRGQNVTFRCDPISEHNRLYWYRQTLGQGPEFLTYFQNEAQLEKSRLLSDRFSAERPKGSFSTLEIQRTEQGDSAMYLCASSLWLSTDTQYFGPGTRLTVL.

The rearrangement joins TRBV19 to TRBJ2-5, with 14 bases lining up with TRBD2. Trimming removed 1 base from V and 5 bases from J; junction bases left unmatched: 3. Germline-derived CDR1 and CDR2 are LNHDA and SQIVND (reference sequence). This CDR3 region has 16 residues. CDR3 nucleotide sequence: TGTGCCAGTAGTATAGGGAGGACTAGCGGGAGGGAGACCCAGTACTTC. It specifies CASSIGRTSGRETQYF.

Details on this clone: Other DNA sequences in the sample encode the same CDR3. The CDR3 protein is CASSLSGTDTQYF. The CDR3 DNA follows: TGCGCCAGCAGCTTGTCAGGCACAGATACGCAGTATTTT. The chain is built from TRBV5-1 and TRBJ2-3; D is unclear. V was shortened by 1 base and J by 1 base, with 4 bases between the two germline ends. Germline CDR1 is SGHRS and CDR2 is YFSETQ. CDR3 length equals 13 residues.